This passage covers 21 T cell receptor beta chains from one sample sequenced in a study of blood T cell repertoires in COVID-19. Clones were sequenced by immunoSEQ multiplex PCR, and TCRdb holds only the in-frame ones, with some missing. The table has tens of thousands of clones, approximately 84% seen once; the top ten hold 6.3%. Source material: peripheral blood. The receptors were gathered from an older man with COVID-19, enrolled during active disease.

The chain employs TRBV7-2 and TRBJ2-1, with TRBD1 matching over 11 bases. The junction had 8 bases not matched to a gene; V was cut back by 5 bases and J by 8 bases. The CDR3 totals 15 residues. Germline CDR1 reads SGHTA; CDR2 reads FQGNSA. The CDR3 coding sequence is TGTGCCAGCAGCCCGGACAGGGGGCGAGTAGATGAGCAGTTCTTC. Residues: CASSPDRGRVDEQFF. The full variable domain, completed using reference TRBV7-2 and TRBJ2-1, is GAGVSQSPSNKVTEKGKDVELRCDPISGHTALYWYRQSLGQGLEFLIYFQGNSAPDKSGLPSDRFSAERTGGSVSTLTIQRTQQEDSAVYLCASSPDRGRVDEQFFGPGTRLTVL.

The V and J genes are TRBV3-1 (or the pseudogene TRBV3-2) and TRBJ2-1; 14 bases are a match to TRBD2. Germline trimming cut 4 bases from V and 8 bases from J; bases unmatched to any gene: 7. The CDR3 has 16 residues. Germline V gene data show CDR1 as LGHDT and CDR2 as YNNKEL (reference sequence). The CDR3 DNA reads TGTGCCAGCAGCCGAGTAGGGACTAGCGGGGGCCATGAGCAGTTCTTC. It yields the protein CASSRVGTSGGHEQFF.

The chain recombines TRBV7-6 with TRBJ2-2; D call uncertain. The CDR3 covers 15 residues. CDR1 and CDR2 from the germline V gene are SGHVS and FNYEAQ. Deletions cut 0 bases from V and 4 bases from J, with 9 bases between. The CDR3 nucleotides read TGTGCCAGCAGCTTAGCGGCGAGGTTCACCGGGGAGCTGTTTTTT. Translated: CASSLAARFTGELFF.

The rearrangement uses TRBV5-5 and TRBJ2-7; 7 bases match TRBD1. V dropped 4 bases and J dropped 2; count of bases not matched to a gene: 6. From germline, CDR1 is SGHKS and CDR2 YYEKEE (reference sequence). The CDR3 is 14 amino acids. As DNA, the CDR3 is TGTGCCAGCAGCCATACAGGGGACACCTACGAGCAGTACTTC. Its protein product is CASSHTGDTYEQYF.

V and J are TRBV18 and TRBJ2-3; 10 nucleotides align to TRBD2. The germline V gene has CDR1 KGHSH and CDR2 LQKENI. There are 18 residues in the CDR3. V lost 1 base to trimming and J lost 2 bases; unmatched junction nucleotides: 9. The CDR3 DNA reads as TGTGCCAGCTCACCACGGCTAGCGGGAGAGGGGCTCACAGATACGCAGTATTTT. The encoded protein is CASSPRLAGEGLTDTQYF.

Comments on this clone: The junction departs from germline at one end; a sequencing error may be responsible. V usage is TRBV5-5 and J usage is TRBJ1-2; tentatively, D is TRBD1 (5 bases). The CDR3 totals 15 residues. Germline CDR1 SGHKS, CDR2 YYEKEE (reference sequence). The CDR3 spells CASCLVGGEGYGYTF. The CDR3 region has the DNA TGTGCCAGCTGCTTGGTGGGGGGGGAGGGGTATGGCTACACCTTC.

J is TRBJ2-7 and V is TRBV5-4; 12 nucleotides line up with TRBD1. The CDR3 is 17 amino acids. CDR1 is SGHNT and CDR2 is YYREEE in the germline V gene (reference sequence). Trimming cost V 5 bases and J 5 bases; bases outside gene matches: 14. CDR3 residues: CASRKGGTGGAAHEQYF. CDR3 DNA sequence: TGTGCCAGCAGGAAAGGGGGGACAGGGGGCGCTGCCCACGAGCAGTACTTC.

The chain joins TRBV6-4 to TRBJ2-1, with 12 positions matching TRBD1. Germline V lookup: CDR1 MRHNA, CDR2 SNTAGT. CDR3 length: 14 amino acids. V shed 4 bases and J 7 bases; nucleotides not matched to a gene: 2. The CDR3 is CASSGGQGANEQFF. The DNA for the CDR3 is TGTGCCAGCAGTGGGGGACAGGGGGCGAATGAGCAGTTCTTC.

The chain is built from TRBV3-1 (or the pseudogene TRBV3-2) and TRBJ2-7, with TRBD2 identical over 8 bases. The germline gives CDR1 LGHDT, CDR2 YNNKEL (reference sequence). The ends lost 3 bases at V and 4 bases at J; junction bases unmatched: 29. The CDR3 is 22 amino acids. The CDR3 DNA sequence: TGTGCCAGCAGCCAGGGAGAGGGCTGGGGTGAGGCTAGCGGGCCGAAGAGGTACGAGCAGTACTTC. It codes for CASSQGEGWGEASGPKRYEQYF.

There are a few counts of this clone. The genes are TRBV5-1 and TRBJ1-1; TRBD1 agrees at 11 bases. V lost 2 bases and J lost 4; bases outside the gene matches: 4. The germline V gene has CDR1 SGHRS and CDR2 YFSETQ. This CDR3 region has 15 residues. The CDR3 DNA reads as TGCGCCAGCAGCTTCTCCGGACAGGGGGCCACTGAAGCTTTCTTT. Protein: CASSFSGQGATEAFF.

CDR3: CASSPFQGYSEAFF. In DNA form, the CDR3 reads TGTGCCAGCAGCCCCTTCCAGGGTTACTCTGAAGCTTTCTTT. V is TRBV27 and J is TRBJ1-1, with D possibly TRBD1 on 5 matching bases. From germline, CDR1 is MNHEY and CDR2 SMNVEV (reference sequence). V lost 6 bases, J lost 6 bases, and 17 bases lay in between. This CDR3 is built from 14 residues.

The chain has TRBV19 and TRBJ2-7; no reliable D call. The CDR3 extends over 14 amino acids. The germline CDR1 and CDR2 sequences are LNHDA and SQIVND (reference sequence). Trimming cost V 1 base and J 4 bases, with 11 bases left between them. CDR3 sequence: CASSIGPGAYEQYF. The CDR3 DNA reads as TGTGCCAGTAGTATAGGGCCTGGAGCGTACGAGCAGTACTTC.

V and J are TRBV11-3 and TRBJ2-5, with D possibly TRBD2 on 6 matching bases. CDR1 and CDR2 (germline): SGHNT, YENEEA. The CDR3 length is 14 residues. V dropped 1 base and J dropped 5 bases, with 11 bases sitting between them. The CDR3 loop reads CASSLGSGRETQYF. The CDR3 coding sequence is TGTGCCAGCAGCTTAGGGTCAGGGAGGGAGACCCAGTACTTC.

The chain is built from TRBV10-2 and TRBJ2-2; perhaps TRBD1 as D (5 bases). The length of the CDR3 is 15 residues. Germline V gene sequence: CDR1 WSHSY, CDR2 SAAADI. Trimming stripped 7 bases from V and 4 bases from J, with 16 bases between. The CDR3 DNA sequence: TGCGCCAGCAACCCGACAGCCTCGGGCACCGGGGAGCTGTTTTTT. Protein product: CASNPTASGTGELFF.

This clone came up a few times. J is TRBJ2-1 and V is TRBV19, with D possibly TRBD2 on 7 matching bases. CDR3 length equals 14 residues. The germline CDR1 and CDR2 sequences are LNHDA and SQIVND (reference sequence). Trimming took off 3 bases at V and 10 bases at J, with 16 bases between the two ends. Here the CDR3 reads CASSMGGRLPEQFF. The CDR3 region has the DNA TGTGCCAGTAGTATGGGGGGGCGACTACCAGAGCAGTTCTTC.

V is TRBV6-5 and J is TRBJ1-5; 9 bases are shared with TRBD1. The V gene end was trimmed by 6 bases and the J gene end by 0 bases; junction bases not matched to a gene: 3. The CDR3 covers 15 residues. The germline V gene has CDR1 MNHEY and CDR2 SVGAGI. The CDR3 here is CASSRTGDSNQPQHF. The CDR3, as DNA: TGTGCCAGCAGCCGGACAGGGGATAGCAATCAGCCCCAGCATTTT.

The chain combines TRBV5-4 with TRBJ1-6, with 7 bases aligning to TRBD1. The CDR3 loop spans 13 amino acids. V was clipped by 0 bases and J by 9 bases; unmatched bases: 0. Germline V gene data show CDR1 as SGHNT and CDR2 as YYREEE (reference sequence). DNA for the CDR3: TGTGCCAGCAGCTTGGACAGGGGTTCACCCCTCCACTTT. It specifies CASSLDRGSPLHF.

V and J are TRBV6-6 and TRBJ1-2; D not resolved. Germline loops: CDR1 MNHNY, CDR2 SVGAGI (reference sequence). The CDR3 runs 13 residues. V lost 1 base and J 6 bases, leaving 9 bases between the germline ends. The CDR3 here is CASSYLGVHGYTF. The CDR3 DNA reads as TGTGCCAGCAGTTACTTGGGAGTCCATGGCTACACCTTC.

This clone was counted a few times. The rearrangement joins TRBV9 to TRBJ1-3; D is uncertain. V was pared by 4 bases and J by 1 base, with 9 bases between. Germline assignment: CDR1 SGDLS and CDR2 YYNGEE. The CDR3 length is 14 residues. CDR3 in DNA: TGTGCCAGCAGCCCCCGAGGGTCTGGAAACACCATATATTTT. Translation: CASSPRGSGNTIYF.

This clone was seen more than once but under ten times. The genes are TRBV5-5 and TRBJ1-5; TRBD1 matches at 9 bases. In germline, CDR1 is SGHKS, CDR2 YYEKEE (reference sequence). Trimming removed 2 bases from V and 6 bases from J; junction bases left unmatched: 3. The length of the CDR3 is 14 residues. The CDR3 nucleotides are TGTGCCAGCAGCTTTGGACAGGGGTTTCAGCCCCAGCATTTT. The encoded protein is CASSFGQGFQPQHF. The variable domain in full, completed from reference TRBV5-5 and TRBJ1-5, reads DAGVTQSPTHLIKTRGQQVTLRCSPISGHKSVSWYQQVLGQGPQFIFQYYEKEERGRGNFPDRFSARQFPNYSSELNVNALLLGDSALYLCASSFGQGFQPQHFGDGTRLSIL.

The gene calls are TRBV7-9 and TRBJ1-3, with 8 bases that match TRBD1. From germline, CDR1 is SEHNR and CDR2 FQNEAQ (reference sequence). The V and J ends lost 5 bases and 3 bases, in that order; junction bases with no gene match: 9. The CDR3 is made up of 16 amino acids. In DNA, the CDR3 is TGTGCCAGCAGCCTCAGCCAGGGGGCTTATGGAAACACCATATATTTT. Translation: CASSLSQGAYGNTIYF.